These T cell receptor beta chains were read from a single sample in a study of control samples from healthy donors and cancer patients. Some clones are missing from TCRdb's copy, which holds only in-frame ones; the method was immunoSEQ multiplex PCR. The sample has 60,000 to 70,000 clones, approximately 85% seen once. The source material was blood. These receptor sequences come from a man aged 35-49 years in good health. Each CDR3 is given with its conserved first and last residue. The D gene is left open where the match is weak. Not all rows give a size; the values are once, few, many and, for expanded clones, a class.

D	size	J	V	CDR3	DNA
NA	few	TRBJ1-1	TRBV29-1	CSVTRGTEAFF	TGCAGCGTGACCCGGGGCACTGAAGCTTTCTTT
NA	few	TRBJ1-2	TRBV6-5	CASSPDRWNYGYTF	TGTGCCAGCAGCCCAGACAGGTGGAACTATGGCTACACCTTC
TRBD1	NA	TRBJ2-5	TRBV6-2/TRBV6-3	CASSWPGQGMETQYF	TGTGCCAGCAGTTGGCCGGGACAGGGTATGGAGACCCAGTACTTC
NA	NA	TRBJ1-1	TRBV7-2	CASSLQGMNTEAFF	TGTGCCAGCAGCTTACAGGGGATGAACACTGAAGCTTTCTTT
TRBD2	NA	TRBJ2-7	TRBV3-1/TRBV3-2	CASSQEELAGNVPSSEQYF	TGTGCCAGCAGCCAAGAGGAACTAGCGGGGAACGTTCCCTCTAGCGAGCAGTACTTC
TRBD2	NA	TRBJ2-2	TRBV28	CASSLWDSASGRNTGELFF	TGTGCCAGCAGTTTATGGGATTCCGCTAGCGGGAGGAACACCGGGGAGCTGTTTTTT
TRBD2	NA	TRBJ2-6	TRBV28	CASTLAGAFSGANVLTF	TGTGCCAGCACTCTAGCGGGAGCGTTCTCTGGGGCCAACGTCCTGACTTTC
NA	NA	TRBJ2-2	TRBV30	CAWAWGNTGELFF	TGTGCCTGGGCCTGGGGGAACACCGGGGAGCTGTTTTTT
NA	NA	TRBJ2-1	TRBV6-5	CASSPSGSSYNEQFF	TGTGCCAGCAGTCCCTCGGGGAGTTCCTACAATGAGCAGTTCTTC
NA	NA	TRBJ1-4	TRBV5-5	CASSLVTDPGGTNEKLFF	TGTGCCAGCAGCTTGGTTACCGACCCCGGGGGAACTAATGAAAAACTGTTTTTT
NA	few	TRBJ1-1	TRBV6-1	CASSEDLENTEAFF	TGTGCCAGCAGTGAAGATTTGGAGAACACTGAAGCTTTCTTT
NA	NA	TRBJ1-1	TRBV7-2	CASSLQQGRTEAFF	TGTGCCAGCAGCTTACAACAGGGTCGTACTGAAGCTTTCTTT
TRBD1	NA	TRBJ2-3	TRBV5-5	CASSLEPGTGLSTDTQYF	TGTGCCAGCAGCTTGGAGCCGGGGACAGGGCTAAGCACAGATACGCAGTATTTT
NA	NA	TRBJ1-1	TRBV6-2/TRBV6-3	CASSPVWQVNTEAFF	TGTGCCAGCAGCCCCGTATGGCAGGTGAACACTGAAGCTTTCTTT
NA	NA	TRBJ1-4	TRBV11-2	CASNWGRRGEKLFF	TGTGCCAGCAACTGGGGCCGGAGGGGTGAAAAACTGTTTTTT
NA	NA	TRBJ1-1	TRBV5-5	CASSLLLQGTEAFF	TGTGCCAGCAGCTTGTTACTTCAAGGCACTGAAGCTTTCTTT
TRBD2	NA	TRBJ2-2	TRBV29-1	CSVEASGGANTGELFF	TGCAGCGTTGAGGCTAGCGGGGGAGCTAACACCGGGGAGCTGTTTTTT
TRBD1	NA	TRBJ1-1	TRBV9	CASSKRDSGDTEAFF	TGTGCCAGCAGCAAAAGGGACAGTGGGGACACTGAAGCTTTCTTT
TRBD1	NA	TRBJ1-6	TRBV9	CASSASGTGTPWSPLHF	TGTGCCAGCAGCGCATCCGGGACAGGGACCCCTTGGTCACCCCTCCACTTT
TRBD1	NA	TRBJ2-7	TRBV29-1	CSYTGGVGYEQYF	TGCAGCTACACAGGGGGCGTCGGGTACGAGCAGTACTTC
NA	NA	TRBJ2-4	TRBV4-3	CASSQDLGMADIQYF	TGCGCCAGCAGCCAAGATTTGGGGATGGCCGACATTCAGTACTTC
NA	NA	TRBJ1-1	TRBV29-1	CSVLPVGGTEAFF	TGCAGCGTGCTGCCCGTGGGGGGCACTGAAGCTTTCTTT
TRBD1	once	TRBJ2-5	TRBV6-6	CASSYGQGAVETQYF	TGTGCCAGCAGTTACGGACAGGGGGCTGTGGAGACCCAGTACTTC
NA	NA	TRBJ2-1	TRBV6-4	CASSDSAGYNEQFF	TGTGCCAGCAGTGACTCAGCGGGCTACAATGAGCAGTTCTTC
NA	NA	TRBJ1-2	TRBV4-3	CASSPNRGDGYTF	TGCGCCAGCAGCCCGAATAGAGGGGATGGCTACACCTTC
NA	NA	TRBJ2-2	TRBV7-3	CASSATGLDTGELFF	TGTGCCAGCAGCGCTACAGGTTTGGACACCGGGGAGCTGTTTTTT
NA	NA	TRBJ2-6	TRBV7-8	CASMPGRSSGANVLTF	TGTGCCAGCATGCCGGGCAGGAGCTCTGGGGCCAACGTCCTGACTTTC
NA	NA	TRBJ1-1	TRBV28	CASRRGDGMNTEAFF	TGTGCCAGCAGAAGGGGGGACGGGATGAACACTGAAGCTTTCTTT
NA	few	TRBJ2-7	TRBV4-3	CASSQEKGSYEQYF	TGCGCCAGCAGCCAAGAAAAGGGATCCTACGAGCAGTACTTC
TRBD2	NA	TRBJ2-1	TRBV9	CASSVGGLAGNNEQFF	TGTGCCAGCAGCGTAGGGGGACTAGCGGGAAACAATGAGCAGTTCTTC
NA	NA	TRBJ2-7	TRBV27	CASSLWADYEQYF	TGTGCCAGCAGTTTATGGGCAGACTACGAGCAGTACTTC
TRBD1	once	TRBJ2-3	TRBV19	CASRNRGSLTDTQYF	TGTGCCAGTAGAAACAGGGGGTCTTTGACAGATACGCAGTATTTT
TRBD2	once	TRBJ2-5	TRBV5-1	CASSLGLAQETQYF	TGCGCCAGCAGCTTAGGACTAGCCCAAGAGACCCAGTACTTC
NA	NA	TRBJ2-5	TRBV7-2	CASSLSRAAETQYF	TGTGCCAGCAGCTTAAGCCGGGCGGCGGAGACCCAGTACTTC
NA	once	TRBJ1-1	TRBV7-8	CASSPGRSSTEAFF	TGTGCCAGCAGCCCGGGTCGGTCTTCCACTGAAGCTTTCTTT
NA	NA	TRBJ1-4	TRBV19	CASSIRVTATNEKLFF	TGTGCCAGTAGTATACGGGTGACTGCAACTAATGAAAAACTGTTTTTT
NA	once	TRBJ2-5	TRBV29-1	CSVRGSQETQYF	TGCAGCGTGCGGGGCAGCCAAGAGACCCAGTACTTC
TRBD1	NA	TRBJ2-1	TRBV12-5	CASGLVLGQGFDEQFF	TGTGCTAGTGGTTTGGTACTCGGACAGGGATTCGATGAGCAGTTCTTC
TRBD2	NA	TRBJ2-2	TRBV2	CASSVAGATGELFF	TGTGCCAGCAGTGTTGCGGGAGCAACCGGGGAGCTGTTTTTT
TRBD1	once	TRBJ2-7	TRBV5-1	CASSWTGTSYEQYF	TGCGCCAGCAGCTGGACAGGGACCTCCTACGAGCAGTACTTC
NA	NA	TRBJ1-1	TRBV29-1	CSVGPPGPNTEAFF	TGCAGCGTTGGCCCTCCGGGCCCCAACACTGAAGCTTTCTTT
NA	NA	TRBJ2-7	TRBV5-1	CASSLVPDSYEQYF	TGCGCCAGCAGCTTGGTTCCGGACTCCTACGAGCAGTACTTC
TRBD1	NA	TRBJ1-1	TRBV19	CASSHQGAKTEAFF	TGTGCCAGTAGTCACCAGGGGGCCAAGACTGAAGCTTTCTTT
NA	NA	TRBJ1-5	TRBV28	CASSRPNQPQHF	TGTGCCAGCAGTCGACCCAATCAGCCCCAGCATTTT
NA	NA	TRBJ1-1	TRBV11-3	CASSIRRNTEAFF	TGTGCCAGCAGCATAAGGAGGAACACTGAAGCTTTCTTT
TRBD1	NA	TRBJ1-2	TRBV5-1	CASSLTPGQGATGYTF	TGCGCCAGCAGCTTGACCCCGGGACAGGGGGCGACTGGCTACACCTTC
NA	NA	TRBJ2-3	TRBV6-5	CASRSHRVADTQYF	TGTGCCAGCAGATCCCACAGGGTTGCAGATACGCAGTATTTT
TRBD1	NA	TRBJ2-7	TRBV12-5	CASGLVPVGQGSYEQYF	TGTGCTAGTGGTTTGGTACCGGTGGGACAGGGCTCCTACGAGCAGTACTTC
NA	NA	TRBJ2-1	TRBV11-3	CASSLTVSTEQFF	TGTGCCAGCAGCTTGACAGTATCTACTGAGCAGTTCTTC